The table lists the clone carrying this T cell receptor (beta chain) with many counts. Antigen unknown. The CDR3 loop spans 14 amino acids. Trimming removed 1 base at V and 4 bases at J, with 8 bases between. The germline gives CDR1 SGHAT, CDR2 FQNNGV. Study results and limitations: In terms of TCR gene usage, tumor memory CD4+ T cells clustered together with blood and lymph node memory CD4+ cells, as well as with lymph node naive CD4+ cells.

Tregs were sorted as CD4+CD25+CD127-/low cells. TCRdb re-derived calls from the 5' RACE reads in MiXCR, one entry per CDR3 protein. The sample includes 62,000 or so distinct CDR3 sequences, roughly 25% seen only once; the top ten take roughly 2.1%. What was sequenced was tumor-infiltrating Tregs sorted from the breast tumor. The receptor was isolated from a female donor with breast cancer. This chain links TRBV11-2 with TRBJ1-5; D is possibly TRBD1 (5 bases). CDR3 protein: CASSLGSGNQPQHF. In DNA form, the CDR3 reads TGTGCCAGCAGCTTAGGGTCAGGGAATCAGCCCCAGCATTTT.